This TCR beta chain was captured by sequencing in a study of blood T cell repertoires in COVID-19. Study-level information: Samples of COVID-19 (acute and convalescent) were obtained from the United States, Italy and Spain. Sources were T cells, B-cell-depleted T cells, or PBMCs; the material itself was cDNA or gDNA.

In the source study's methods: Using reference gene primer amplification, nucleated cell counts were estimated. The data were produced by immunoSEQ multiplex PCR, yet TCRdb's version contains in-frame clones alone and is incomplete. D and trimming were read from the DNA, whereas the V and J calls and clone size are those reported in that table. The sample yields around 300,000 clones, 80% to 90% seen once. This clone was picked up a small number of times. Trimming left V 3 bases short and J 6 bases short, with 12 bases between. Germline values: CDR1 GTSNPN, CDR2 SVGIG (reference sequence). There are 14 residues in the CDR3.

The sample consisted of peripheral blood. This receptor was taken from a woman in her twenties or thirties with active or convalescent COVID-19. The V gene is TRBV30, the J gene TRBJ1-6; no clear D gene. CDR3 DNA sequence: TGTGCCTGGAGCCTCGCAGGTCTTAATTCACCCCTCCACTTT. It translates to CAWSLAGLNSPLHF.